Following are 22 T cell receptor beta chains from one sample sequenced in a study of blood T cell repertoires in COVID-19. Some clones are missing from TCRdb's copy, which holds only in-frame ones; the method was immunoSEQ multiplex PCR. This repertoire shows some 220,000 clones, around 85% found once; its top ten account for about 1.3%. The specimen sequenced was PBMCs or T cells enriched from blood (not recorded which). Receptor source: a woman aged 40 to 50 with acute COVID-19.

The chain couples TRBV7-6 to TRBJ1-4; D is perhaps TRBD1 (5 bases). Trimming removed 2 bases from V and 5 bases from J, with 9 bases in between. The germline gives CDR1 SGHVS, CDR2 FNYEAQ. The CDR3 consists of 14 residues. The CDR3 DNA is TGTGCCAGCAGCTTAACGGCAGGGAATGAAAAACTGTTTTTT. Amino acid sequence: CASSLTAGNEKLFF.

This clone was observed once. CDR3: CASRRGTASNQPQHF. The CDR3 DNA is TGTGCAAGTCGCCGGGGGACAGCTAGCAATCAGCCCCAGCATTTT. The J gene is TRBJ1-5, the V gene TRBV12-2; the D call of TRBD1 is as the table states it, not checked on the DNA. TRBV12-2 is termed a pseudogene. The CDR3 loop spans 15 amino acids.

This chain connects TRBV14 to TRBJ2-1, with 7 bases aligning to TRBD2. CDR3 length: 17 amino acids. From germline, CDR1 is SGHDN and CDR2 FVKESK. V was pared by 0 bases and J by 2 bases, with 7 bases of the junction left unmatched. The CDR3 sequence is CASSQEIGLAAYNEQFF. For the CDR3, the DNA is TGTGCCAGCAGCCAAGAAATCGGCCTAGCGGCCTACAATGAGCAGTTCTTC.

The chain has TRBV24-1 and TRBJ1-1; D possibly corresponds to TRBD1 (5 bases). Germline V gene sequence: CDR1 KGHDR, CDR2 SFDVKD. The germline V and J ends were trimmed by 0 bases and 11 bases, with 9 bases remaining between them. This CDR3 has 12 amino acids. Written as DNA, the CDR3 is TGTGCCACCAGTGATTTGAGGGGTAGGGCTTTCTTT. It codes for CATSDLRGRAFF.

The chain has TRBV7-2 and TRBJ2-7; D is unresolved. CDR1 and CDR2 from the germline V gene are SGHTA and FQGNSA. The CDR3 contains 13 residues. Trimming stripped 5 bases from V and 1 base from J, with 9 bases between. This CDR3 reads CASSQQFSYEQYF. The CDR3 DNA is TGTGCCAGCAGCCAACAGTTTTCCTACGAGCAGTACTTC.

This clone showed up just once. The V gene is TRBV7-9, the J gene TRBJ2-2; the match to TRBD1 covers 11 bases. The germline CDR1 and CDR2 sequences are SEHNR and FQNEAQ (reference sequence). The CDR3 is 14 amino acids. After removal of 11 bases from V and 7 bases from J, the junction contained 9 bases not matched to a gene. CDR3 protein: CAHRRTGGIGELFF. The CDR3 nucleotides are TGTGCCCACAGGAGGACAGGGGGCATCGGGGAGCTGTTTTTT.

The V call is TRBV27, the J call TRBJ1-5; 9 nucleotides agree with TRBD1. The CDR3 loop spans 14 amino acids. CDR1 and CDR2 (germline): MNHEY, SMNVEV (reference sequence). V gave up 6 bases and J gave up 3 bases; unmatched junction bases: 3. The CDR3: CASRRTGDNQPQHF. The CDR3 region has the DNA TGTGCCAGCAGGCGGACAGGGGACAATCAGCCCCAGCATTTT.

This clone was seen a handful of times. This rearrangement joins TRBV7-9 to TRBJ2-3; 9 nucleotides agree with TRBD2. The CDR3 is made up of 16 amino acids. Losses at the gene ends were 0 bases for V and 7 bases for J; bases not matched to a gene: 8. Germline-derived CDR1 and CDR2 are SEHNR and FQNEAQ (reference sequence). Written as DNA, the CDR3 is TGTGCCAGCAGCTTAGCGAAGGGACTAGCCTGGAATACGCAGTATTTT. Translated, it gives CASSLAKGLAWNTQYF.

This chain joins TRBV7-6 and TRBJ1-1, with D unresolved. This CDR3 is built from 15 residues. V lost 1 base and J lost 5, with 14 bases in between. Germline CDR1 reads SGHVS; CDR2 reads FNYEAQ. The CDR3 sequence: CASSLGAGAGTEAFF. The CDR3 coding sequence is TGTGCCAGCAGCTTAGGTGCGGGCGCGGGGACTGAAGCTTTCTTT.

The chain has TRBV5-6 and TRBJ1-1; a possible D gene is TRBD1 (6 bases). This CDR3 spans 14 amino acids. The V gene lost 4 bases and the J gene lost 4 bases, with 14 bases spanning the gap. Germline V gene sequence: CDR1 SGHDT, CDR2 YYEEEE. For the CDR3, the DNA is TGTGCCAGCAGCCTACAGGGTAGGACCACTGAAGCTTTCTTT. Amino acids: CASSLQGRTTEAFF.

This clone was seen a single time. The rearrangement uses TRBV9 and TRBJ1-1; unclear D gene. Trimming stripped 4 bases from V and 4 bases from J, with 11 bases between. The V gene's germline CDR1 is SGDLS and CDR2 YYNGEE. The CDR3 length is 13 residues. CDR3 bases: TGTGCCAGCAGCCCCAACCAGGCCACTGAAGCTTTCTTT. Residues: CASSPNQATEAFF.

This clone was detected once. The CDR3 protein is CASSPSHTGEAFF. DNA of the CDR3: TGTGCCAGCAGCCCCAGCCATACAGGTGAAGCTTTCTTT. The chain recombines TRBV7-8 with TRBJ1-1, with TRBD1 as a possible D gene (5 bases). The CDR3 loop spans 13 amino acids. The germline V gene encodes CDR1 SGHVS and CDR2 FQNEAQ. Trimming removed 5 bases from V and 7 bases from J, with 14 bases in between.

This clone showed up many times. This chain uses TRBV28 with TRBJ2-2, with TRBD2 matching 9 bases. This CDR3 contains 15 residues. V lost 8 bases, J lost 3 bases, and 7 bases stayed unmatched. Germline V CDR1 and CDR2: MDHEN, SYDVKM. The chain's CDR3 is CASRKTSGYTGELFF. CDR3 DNA sequence: TGTGCCAGCCGTAAGACTAGCGGCTACACCGGGGAGCTGTTTTTT. Drawing the rest from reference TRBV28 and TRBJ2-2, the complete variable domain is DVKVTQSSRYLVKRTGEKVFLECVQDMDHENMFWYRQDPGLGLRLIYFSYDVKMKEKGDIPEGYSVSREKKERFSLILESASTNQTSMYLCASRKTSGYTGELFFGEGSRLTVL.

The rearrangement links TRBV18 to TRBJ2-6, with TRBD1 as a possible D gene (7 bases). This CDR3 has 17 amino acids. With 2 bases removed from V and 3 bases from J, the gap between germline ends came to 14 bases. Germline CDR1 KGHSH, CDR2 LQKENI. In nucleotides, the CDR3 is TGTGCCAGCTCACCAAACAGGGGACTTGGTGGGGCCAACGTCCTGACTTTC. Translation: CASSPNRGLGGANVLTF.

The J gene is TRBJ2-2, the V gene TRBV6-5; the D gene is possibly TRBD1 (6 bases). Germline loops: CDR1 MNHEY, CDR2 SVGAGI. The V end lost 8 bases, the J end lost 1 base, and 11 bases lay between the germline ends. The CDR3 sequence is 14 residues long. Written as DNA, the CDR3 is TGTGCCAGCTCCAGGGACATGAACACCGGGGAGCTGTTTTTT. It yields the protein CASSRDMNTGELFF.

This clone was found once. The V gene is TRBV18, the J gene TRBJ2-7; D is undetermined. V lost 0 bases to trimming and J lost 0 bases, with 6 bases between them. The germline V gene has CDR1 KGHSH and CDR2 LQKENI. The CDR3 loop spans 14 amino acids. The DNA of the CDR3 is TGTGCCAGCTCACCACCCGCGATCTCCTACGAGCAGTACTTC. This translates into CASSPPAISYEQYF.

The gene calls are TRBV18 and TRBJ2-3; 15 nucleotides line up with TRBD2. This CDR3 has 17 residues. V gave up 6 bases and J gave up 6 bases; unmatched junction bases: 10. Germline V lookup: CDR1 KGHSH, CDR2 LQKENI. This CDR3 reads CASSNPGLAGGKDTQYF. DNA of the CDR3: TGTGCCAGCTCCAATCCGGGACTAGCGGGAGGCAAGGATACGCAGTATTTT. Variable domain in full (rest from reference TRBV18 and TRBJ2-3): NAGVMQNPRHLVRRRGQEARLRCSPMKGHSHVYWYRQLPEEGLKFMVYLQKENIIDESGMPKERFSAEFPKEGPSILRIQQVVRGDSAAYFCASSNPGLAGGKDTQYFGPGTRLTVL.

The chain carries TRBV6-6 and TRBJ1-5, with D uncertain. Germline values: CDR1 MNHNY, CDR2 SVGAGI (reference sequence). CDR3 length: 15 amino acids. The germline V and J ends were trimmed by 5 bases and 0 bases, with 11 bases remaining between them. CDR3 sequence (DNA): TGTGCCAGCAGTCCCCAGAGGTATAGCAATCAGCCCCAGCATTTT. Encoded protein: CASSPQRYSNQPQHF.

The chain recombines TRBV4-3 with TRBJ1-5; no definite D call. Germline-derived CDR1 and CDR2 are LGHNA and YSLEER. The CDR3 consists of 13 residues. The V and J ends lost 1 base and 5 bases respectively, with 6 bases between them. CDR3 loop: CASSQAVHQPQHF. As DNA, the CDR3 is TGCGCCAGCAGCCAAGCCGTCCATCAGCCCCAGCATTTT.

V gene TRBV7-6 combines with J gene TRBJ2-2; 9 nucleotides match TRBD1. V was clipped by 5 bases and J by 3 bases; unmatched bases: 4. The CDR3 length is 15 residues. Per germline, CDR1 SGHVS and CDR2 FNYEAQ. CDR3 nucleotides: TGTGCCAGCAGCCCGGGACAGGGTTACACCGGGGAGCTGTTTTTT. Protein: CASSPGQGYTGELFF.

The CDR3 nucleotides are TGTGCCAGCAGCTTAGGTGGACAAGGCGAAAAACTGTTTTTT. Its translation is CASSLGGQGEKLFF. The V and J genes are TRBV7-8 and TRBJ1-4, with a tentative D call TRBD1 (5 bases). V was shortened by 1 base and J by 8 bases, with 11 bases between the two germline ends. This CDR3 has 14 residues. Germline-derived CDR1 and CDR2 are SGHVS and FQNEAQ.

This rearrangement joins TRBV30 to TRBJ2-1; a possible D gene is TRBD2 (7 bases). Germline CDR1 is GTSNPN and CDR2 is SVGIG (reference sequence). The V gene lost 0 bases and the J gene lost 6 bases, with 12 bases spanning the gap. The CDR3 length is 14 residues. The CDR3 DNA reads as TGTGCCTGGAGTGTAGTAGGGGGGGCCAATGAGCAGTTCTTC. Amino acids: CAWSVVGGANEQFF.